The sequence of this T cell receptor (beta chain) was determined in a study of T cell repertoires in cytomegalovirus infection. CDR3 length: 17 amino acids. V dropped 0 bases and J dropped 1; count of bases not matched to a gene: 7. CDR1 and CDR2 (germline): MNHEY, SVGAGI. Study results and caveats: HLA-C-restricted CMV-specific TCR beta clonotypes prevailed in the ex vivo response.

A remark on this clonotype: What it recognizes is unknown.

TCRdb redid the calling of the reads with MiXCR, one entry per CDR3 protein. In the table there are around 6,000 distinct CDR3 sequences, approximately 53% of which are singletons. The V call is TRBV6-5, the J call TRBJ1-1, with 8 bases identical to TRBD1. Material: PBMCs, sequenced either directly or after in vitro stimulation (not recorded which). The TCR originated in a human donor in good health (CMV status not recorded). Some clones in this sample may be carry-over from other donors' samples. CDR3 loop: CASSYSATGVGNTEAFF. The CDR3 DNA reads TGTGCCAGCAGTTACTCGGCGACAGGGGTGGGGAACACTGAAGCTTTCTTT.